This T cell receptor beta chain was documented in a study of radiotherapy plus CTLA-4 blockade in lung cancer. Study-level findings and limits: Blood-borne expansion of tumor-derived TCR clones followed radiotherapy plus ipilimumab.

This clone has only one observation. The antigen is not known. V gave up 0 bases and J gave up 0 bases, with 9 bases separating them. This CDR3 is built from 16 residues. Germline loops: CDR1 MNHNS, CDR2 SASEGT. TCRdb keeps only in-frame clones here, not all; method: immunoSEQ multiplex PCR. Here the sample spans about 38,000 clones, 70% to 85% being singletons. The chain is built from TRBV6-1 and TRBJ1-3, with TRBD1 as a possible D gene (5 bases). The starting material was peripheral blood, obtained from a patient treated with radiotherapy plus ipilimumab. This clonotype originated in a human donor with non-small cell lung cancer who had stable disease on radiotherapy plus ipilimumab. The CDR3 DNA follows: TGTGCCAGCAGTGAAGCGGGGGGAACCTCTGGAAACACCATATATTTT. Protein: CASSEAGGTSGNTIYF.